The present TCR beta chain was sequenced within a study of T-cell memory formation after mild COVID-19. The CDR3 covers 11 residues. Germline V gene data show CDR1 as DFQATT and CDR2 as SNEGSKA (reference sequence). Trimming stripped 0 bases from V and 8 bases from J, with 7 bases between. This clonotype occurred a few times. TCRdb re-called the 5' RACE reads with MiXCR, one entry per CDR3 protein. The sample has more than 300,000 distinct CDR3 sequences; less than 25% are singletons. Sequenced input: PBMCs or a T cell subset sorted from them (not recorded which). The TCR comes from a young man who had mild COVID-19 (a few samples of this study predate the infection). Cell type and time point are not known. This rearrangement joins TRBV20-1 to TRBJ1-1, with D uncertain. The CDR3 reads CSARDSPEAFF. The CDR3 DNA follows: TGCAGTGCTAGAGATTCTCCAGAAGCTTTCTTT.